Listed below are T cell receptor beta chains from one sample, sequenced in a study of blood T cell repertoires in COVID-19. TCRdb keeps only in-frame clones here, not all; method: immunoSEQ multiplex PCR. The sample holds about 400,000 clones, approximately 85% seen once. The sample comprised PBMCs or T cells enriched from blood (not recorded which). The receptors were sampled from a woman in her forties with acute COVID-19. CDR3s include the opening cysteine and the closing phenylalanine or tryptophan. The D gene is left open where the match is weak. Clone size appears in some rows only: once, few, many, or a class for an expanded clone.

abundance	v_gene	j_gene	d_gene	CDR3nt	CDR3aa
once	TRBV5-6	TRBJ1-4	NA	TGTGCCAGCAGCGAAGGGGCGAAACTGTTTTTT	CASSEGAKLFF
NA	TRBV19	TRBJ1-5	NA	TGTGCCAGTAGTTTAATGCGACAGGCTTTCACCCTACAGCCCCAGCATTTT	CASSLMRQAFTLQPQHF
NA	TRBV7-2	TRBJ2-7	NA	TGTGCCAGCAGCTCAGGTCGGCACTCCTACGAGCAGTACTTC	CASSSGRHSYEQYF
NA	TRBV4-1	TRBJ1-1	NA	TGCGCCAGCAGCCAGGTTACGGGGGGCACTGAAGCTTTCTTT	CASSQVTGGTEAFF
NA	TRBV21-1	TRBJ2-1	NA	TGTGCCAGCAGCAAGGGGGGAGGGGACAATGAGCAGTTCTTC	CASSKGGGDNEQFF
NA	TRBV7-9	TRBJ2-5	TRBD1	TGTGCCAGCAGCTTCCTGGGACAGGGGGCTTTCATCCAAGAGACCCAGTACTTC	CASSFLGQGAFIQETQYF
NA	TRBV19	TRBJ2-3	NA	TGTGCCAGTAGTTATGGGTCGACGGGTACAGATACGCAGTATTTT	CASSYGSTGTDTQYF
NA	TRBV5-1	TRBJ2-5	TRBD2	TGCGCCAGCAAGACTAGCGGGGACCAAGAGACCCAGTACTTC	CASKTSGDQETQYF
NA	TRBV18	TRBJ2-7	NA	TGTGCCAGCTCACCACCTGCAGGCTACGAGCAGTACTTC	CASSPPAGYEQYF
NA	TRBV29-1	TRBJ1-5	NA	TGCAGCGTGACAGACAGCAATCAGCCCCAGCATTTT	CSVTDSNQPQHF
NA	TRBV20-1	TRBJ2-3	TRBD1	TGCAGTGCTAGTTGGACAGGGGTGGATACGCAGTATTTT	CSASWTGVDTQYF
NA	TRBV18	TRBJ1-2	TRBD1	TGTGCCAGCTCACAGGGACAGGGAGTGAAAAGCTACACCTTC	CASSQGQGVKSYTF
NA	TRBV6-1	TRBJ2-1	NA	TGTGCCAGCAGTCCCAGAGGGAAAGATGAGCAGTTCTTC	CASSPRGKDEQFF
NA	TRBV29-1	TRBJ1-1	NA	TGCAGCGTGATGGCATCGAACACTGAAGCTTTCTTT	CSVMASNTEAFF
NA	TRBV19	TRBJ1-5	NA	TGTGCCAGTAAATTGACAGGAGAGAATCAGCCCCAGCATTTT	CASKLTGENQPQHF
NA	TRBV12-3/TRBV12-4	TRBJ1-2	TRBD1	TGTGCCAGTGGGACAGGGACTGCCTATGGCTACACCTTC	CASGTGTAYGYTF
once	TRBV3-1/TRBV3-2	TRBJ2-5	TRBD2	TGTGCCAGCAGCCGCCGTGGGGCGGGGGGGGCAGAGACCCAGTACTTC	CASSRRGAGGAETQYF
NA	TRBV2	TRBJ2-1	TRBD2	TGTGCCAGCAGAGGTGGGACTAGCGGGGGGGCAGGCAATGAGCAGTTCTTC	CASRGGTSGGAGNEQFF
once	TRBV7-2	TRBJ2-1	NA	TGTGCCAGCAGCTTAGTAGGGGGGGCCTTCGATGAGCAGTTCTTC	CASSLVGGAFDEQFF
NA	TRBV5-6	TRBJ1-3	NA	TGTGCCAGCAGCTTTTCCCCCCCCGGCACCATATATTTT	CASSFSPPGTIYF
NA	TRBV7-9	TRBJ2-2	NA	TGTGCCAGCAGCTTAAGCGCCGGGGAGCTGTTTTTT	CASSLSAGELFF
NA	TRBV10-3	TRBJ1-5	NA	TGTGCCATCAGTGAGGGATACGAGGGTCGGGGCAATCAGCCCCAGCATTTT	CAISEGYEGRGNQPQHF
NA	TRBV5-1	TRBJ1-1	TRBD1	TGCGCCAGCAGCTTAACTTCCGGGACAGCGAACACTGAAGCTTTCTTT	CASSLTSGTANTEAFF
NA	TRBV7-9	TRBJ1-1	TRBD1	TGTGCCAGCAGCCCAGGGACAGGGACCATGAACACTGAAGCTTTCTTT	CASSPGTGTMNTEAFF
NA	TRBV19	TRBJ1-4	NA	TGTGCCAGTAGTCCTCGGGGTCAACATAATGAAAAACTGTTTTTT	CASSPRGQHNEKLFF
few	TRBV27	TRBJ1-6	NA	TGTGCCAGCAGTCTACGTGAAGGGGAAACCCTCCACTTT	CASSLREGETLHF
once	TRBV7-6	TRBJ1-6	NA	TGTGCCAGCAGCTTAGGAGTCCCCCAAAATAATTCACCCCTCCACTTT	CASSLGVPQNNSPLHF
NA	TRBV7-9	TRBJ2-3	TRBD1	TGTGCCAGCAGCTCCGGGACAGGCCGTGGGACGCAGTATTTT	CASSSGTGRGTQYF
NA	TRBV2	TRBJ1-2	NA	TGTGCCAGCAGTGAAGATGGAGGGCGAGGTGGCTACACCTTC	CASSEDGGRGGYTF
NA	TRBV10-3	TRBJ2-2	TRBD2	TGTGCCATCAGTGAAGGTAGCGGGGTAGGCACCGGGGAGCTGTTTTTT	CAISEGSGVGTGELFF
NA	TRBV4-2	TRBJ2-7	NA	TGTGCCAGCAGCCAAGATACAACAGTGGACGAGCAGTACTTC	CASSQDTTVDEQYF
NA	TRBV30	TRBJ1-2	NA	TGTGCCTGGAGTGTACAGTACAGAAACTATGGCTACACCTTC	CAWSVQYRNYGYTF
NA	TRBV2	TRBJ1-1	TRBD1	TGTGCCAGCCTACCGGGACAGGGGGCTGAAGCTTTCTTT	CASLPGQGAEAFF
NA	TRBV14	TRBJ1-1	TRBD1	TGTGCCAGCAGCCAAGATACAGGGGCTGAAGCTTTCTTT	CASSQDTGAEAFF
NA	TRBV6-4	TRBJ1-6	NA	TGTGCCAGCAAGCCGCTGAGGGCTTGGTATAATTCACCCCTCCACTTT	CASKPLRAWYNSPLHF
NA	TRBV27	TRBJ1-2	NA	TGTGCCAGCACCGACTCCCGGGTACATGGCTACACCTTC	CASTDSRVHGYTF
NA	TRBV7-8	TRBJ2-3	TRBD2	TGTGCCAGCAGCATAAGACTAGCGGGGCAGGATACGCAGTATTTT	CASSIRLAGQDTQYF
NA	TRBV6-6	TRBJ1-5	NA	TGTGCCAGCAGCCCGGGGGGCCTACTTAATCAGCCCCAGCATTTT	CASSPGGLLNQPQHF
NA	TRBV9	TRBJ2-2	NA	TGTGCCAGCAGCGTAGCCCCCCTAGCCGGCACCGGGGAGCTGTTTTTT	CASSVAPLAGTGELFF
NA	TRBV19	TRBJ2-2	TRBD2	TGTGCCAGTAGTATAGATGCGGGGGGGCCTCCCGGGGAGCTGTTTTTT	CASSIDAGGPPGELFF
NA	TRBV10-2	TRBJ2-1	TRBD2	TGCGCCAGCAGTGTAAGGGAGCGGGGGCCATCCTACAATGAGCAGTTCTTC	CASSVRERGPSYNEQFF
NA	TRBV5-1	TRBJ2-1	NA	TGCGCCAGCAGCTTTACCTCAACTAGCAGTTACAATGAGCAGTTCTTC	CASSFTSTSSYNEQFF
NA	TRBV6-6	TRBJ1-2	NA	TGTGCCACAACCTTACAGGATCTTCATGGCTACACCTTC	CATTLQDLHGYTF
NA	TRBV27	TRBJ2-2	NA	TGTGCCAGCAGTTTTCCCGGGACCGGGGAGCTGTTTTTT	CASSFPGTGELFF
NA	TRBV19	TRBJ2-2	TRBD1	TGTGCCAGTAGTAGAGGGGGACAGGGGGGATTCACCGGGGAGCTGTTTTTT	CASSRGGQGGFTGELFF
NA	TRBV10-3	TRBJ1-2	TRBD1	TGTGCCATCAGACGAGAGGGTGACAGGGACTATGGCTACACCTTC	CAIRREGDRDYGYTF